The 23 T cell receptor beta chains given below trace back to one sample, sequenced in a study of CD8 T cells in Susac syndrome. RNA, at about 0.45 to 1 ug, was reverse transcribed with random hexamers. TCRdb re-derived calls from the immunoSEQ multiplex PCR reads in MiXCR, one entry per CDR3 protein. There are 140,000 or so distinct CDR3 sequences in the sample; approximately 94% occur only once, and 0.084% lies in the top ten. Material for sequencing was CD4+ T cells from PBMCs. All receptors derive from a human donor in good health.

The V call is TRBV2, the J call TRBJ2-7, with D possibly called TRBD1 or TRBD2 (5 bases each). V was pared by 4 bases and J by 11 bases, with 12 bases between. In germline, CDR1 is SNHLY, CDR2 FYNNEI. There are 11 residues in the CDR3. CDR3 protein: CASSGDRREYF. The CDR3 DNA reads TGTGCCAGCAGTGGGGACCGCCGGGAGTACTTC. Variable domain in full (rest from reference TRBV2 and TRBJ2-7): EPEVTQTPSHQVTQMGQEVILRCVPISNHLYFYWYRQILGQKVEFLVSFYNNEISEKSEIFDDQFSVERPDGSNFTLKIRSTKLEDSAMYFCASSGDRREYFGPGTRLTVT.

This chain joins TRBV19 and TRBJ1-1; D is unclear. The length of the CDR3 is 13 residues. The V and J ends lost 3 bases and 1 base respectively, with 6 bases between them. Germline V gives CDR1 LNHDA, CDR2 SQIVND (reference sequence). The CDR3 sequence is CASSMSRNTEAFF. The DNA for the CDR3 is TGTGCCAGTAGTATGAGCCGGAACACTGAAGCTTTCTTT.

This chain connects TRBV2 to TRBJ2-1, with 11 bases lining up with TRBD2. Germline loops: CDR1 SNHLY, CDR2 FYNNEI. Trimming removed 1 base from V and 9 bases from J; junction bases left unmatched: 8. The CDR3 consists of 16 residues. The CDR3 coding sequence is TGTGCCAGCAGTGAAGGGCTAGCGGGAGGTAGTAGTGAGCAGTTCTTC. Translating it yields CASSEGLAGGSSEQFF.

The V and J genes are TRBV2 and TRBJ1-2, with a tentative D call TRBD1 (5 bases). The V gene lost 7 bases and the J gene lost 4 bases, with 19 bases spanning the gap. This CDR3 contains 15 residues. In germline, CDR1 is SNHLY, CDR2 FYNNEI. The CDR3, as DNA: TGTGCCAGCATCACGGGACGAGGAGGTGGCTATGGCTACACCTTC. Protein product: CASITGRGGGYGYTF.

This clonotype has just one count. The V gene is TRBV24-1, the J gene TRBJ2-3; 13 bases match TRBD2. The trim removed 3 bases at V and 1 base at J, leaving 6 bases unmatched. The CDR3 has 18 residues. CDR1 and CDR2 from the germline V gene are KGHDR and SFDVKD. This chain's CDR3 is CATSDPLLAGGRTDTQYF. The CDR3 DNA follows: TGTGCCACCAGTGATCCACTACTAGCGGGAGGGCGCACAGATACGCAGTATTTT.

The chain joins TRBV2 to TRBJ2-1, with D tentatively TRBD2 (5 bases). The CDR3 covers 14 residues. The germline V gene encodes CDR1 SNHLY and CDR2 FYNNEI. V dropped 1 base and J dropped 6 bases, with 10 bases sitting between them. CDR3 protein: CASSEGEISNEQFF. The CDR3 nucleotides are TGTGCCAGCAGTGAAGGGGAGATTAGCAATGAGCAGTTCTTC.

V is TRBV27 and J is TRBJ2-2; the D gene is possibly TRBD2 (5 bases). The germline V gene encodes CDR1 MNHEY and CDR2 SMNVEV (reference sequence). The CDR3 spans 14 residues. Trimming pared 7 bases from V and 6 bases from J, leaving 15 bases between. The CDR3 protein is CASNDAGRAGELFF. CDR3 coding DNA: TGTGCCAGCAACGATGCCGGGCGGGCCGGGGAGCTGTTTTTT.

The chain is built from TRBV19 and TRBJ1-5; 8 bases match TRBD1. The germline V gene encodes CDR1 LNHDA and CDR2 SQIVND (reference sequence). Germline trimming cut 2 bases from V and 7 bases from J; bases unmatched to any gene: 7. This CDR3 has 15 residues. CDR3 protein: CASSIQRTGRQPQHF. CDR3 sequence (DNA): TGTGCCAGTAGTATACAACGGACAGGGCGGCAGCCCCAGCATTTT.

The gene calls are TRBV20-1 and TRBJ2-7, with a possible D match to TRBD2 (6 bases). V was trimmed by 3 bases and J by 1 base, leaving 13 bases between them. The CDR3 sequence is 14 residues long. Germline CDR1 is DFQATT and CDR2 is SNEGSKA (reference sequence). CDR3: CSAREGLFSYEQYF. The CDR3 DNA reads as TGCAGTGCTAGGGAGGGACTGTTTTCCTACGAGCAGTACTTC.

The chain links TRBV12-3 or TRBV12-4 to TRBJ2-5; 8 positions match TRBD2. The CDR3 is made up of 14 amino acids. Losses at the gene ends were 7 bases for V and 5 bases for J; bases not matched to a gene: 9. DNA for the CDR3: TGTGCCAGCACGGATAGCGGGAAGGAGGAGACCCAGTACTTC. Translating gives CASTDSGKEETQYF.

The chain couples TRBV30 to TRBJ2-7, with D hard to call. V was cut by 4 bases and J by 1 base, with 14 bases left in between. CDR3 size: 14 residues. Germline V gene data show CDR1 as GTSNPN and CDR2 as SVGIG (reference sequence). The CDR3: CAWNNPPGSYEQYF. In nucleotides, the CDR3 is TGTGCCTGGAATAACCCGCCCGGATCCTACGAGCAGTACTTC.

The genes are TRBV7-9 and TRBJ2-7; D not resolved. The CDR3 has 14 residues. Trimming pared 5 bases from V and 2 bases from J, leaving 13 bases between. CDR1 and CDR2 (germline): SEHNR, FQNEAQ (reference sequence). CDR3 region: CASSATTRTYEQYF. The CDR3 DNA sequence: TGTGCCAGCAGCGCCACTACGAGGACCTACGAGCAGTACTTC.

The CDR3 coding sequence is TGCGCCAGCAGCTGGAGGACCCCCAGGGCCCTGAACACTGAAGCTTTCTTT. Protein product: CASSWRTPRALNTEAFF. V is TRBV5-1 and J is TRBJ1-1, with D perhaps matching TRBD1 (5 bases). This CDR3 comprises 17 residues. The germline V gene has CDR1 SGHRS and CDR2 YFSETQ. With 3 bases removed from V and 0 bases from J, the gap between germline ends came to 18 bases.

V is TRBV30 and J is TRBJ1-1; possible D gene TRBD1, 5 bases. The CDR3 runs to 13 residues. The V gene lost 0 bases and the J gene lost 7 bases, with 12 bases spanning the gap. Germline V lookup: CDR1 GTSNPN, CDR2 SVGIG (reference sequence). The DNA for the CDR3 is TGTGCCTGGAGTGTAAACAGGATTGGTGAAGCTTTCTTT. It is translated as CAWSVNRIGEAFF.

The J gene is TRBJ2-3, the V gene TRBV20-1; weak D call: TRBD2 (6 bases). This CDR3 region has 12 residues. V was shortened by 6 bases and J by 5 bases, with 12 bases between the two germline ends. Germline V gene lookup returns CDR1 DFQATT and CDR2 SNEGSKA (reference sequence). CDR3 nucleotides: TGCAGTGCCCTTCCAGCGGGAGATACGCAGTATTTT. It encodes CSALPAGDTQYF.

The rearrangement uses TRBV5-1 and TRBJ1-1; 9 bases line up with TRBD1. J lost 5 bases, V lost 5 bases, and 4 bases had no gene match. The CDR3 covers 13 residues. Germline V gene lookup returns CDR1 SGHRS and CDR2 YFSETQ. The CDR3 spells CASRYRGQTEAFF. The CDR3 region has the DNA TGCGCCAGCAGGTACAGGGGGCAGACTGAAGCTTTCTTT.

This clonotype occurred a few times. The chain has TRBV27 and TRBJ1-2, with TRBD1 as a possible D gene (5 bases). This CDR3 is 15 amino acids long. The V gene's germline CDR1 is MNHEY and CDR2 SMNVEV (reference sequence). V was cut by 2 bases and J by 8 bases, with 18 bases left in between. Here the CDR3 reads CASSLLGARVDGYTF. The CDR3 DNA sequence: TGTGCCAGCAGTTTACTTGGTGCCAGGGTTGACGGCTACACCTTC.

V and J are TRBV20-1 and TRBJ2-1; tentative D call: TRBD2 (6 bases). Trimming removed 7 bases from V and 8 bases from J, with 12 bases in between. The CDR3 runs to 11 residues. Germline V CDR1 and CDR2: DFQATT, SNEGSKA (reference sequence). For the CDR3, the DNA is TGCAGTGTCCGCACGGGGGATGAGCAGTTCTTC. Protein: CSVRTGDEQFF.

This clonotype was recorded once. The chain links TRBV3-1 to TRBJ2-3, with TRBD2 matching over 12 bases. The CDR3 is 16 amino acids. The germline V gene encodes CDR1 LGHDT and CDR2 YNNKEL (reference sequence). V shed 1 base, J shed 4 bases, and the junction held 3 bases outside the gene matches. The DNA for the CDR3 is TGTGCCAGCAGCCAAGCCGGACTAGCGGGATCAGATACGCAGTATTTT. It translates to CASSQAGLAGSDTQYF.

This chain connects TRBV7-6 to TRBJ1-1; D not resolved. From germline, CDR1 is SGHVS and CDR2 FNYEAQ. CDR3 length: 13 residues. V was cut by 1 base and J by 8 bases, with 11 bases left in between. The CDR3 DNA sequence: TGTGCCAGCAGCTTAGGCGCCCGGCGGGAAGCTTTCTTT. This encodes CASSLGARREAFF. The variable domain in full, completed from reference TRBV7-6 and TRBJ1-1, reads GAGVSQSPRYKVTKRGQDVALRCDPISGHVSLYWYRQALGQGPEFLTYFNYEAQQDKSGLPNDRFSAERPEGSISTLTIQRTEQRDSAMYRCASSLGARREAFFGQGTRLTVV.

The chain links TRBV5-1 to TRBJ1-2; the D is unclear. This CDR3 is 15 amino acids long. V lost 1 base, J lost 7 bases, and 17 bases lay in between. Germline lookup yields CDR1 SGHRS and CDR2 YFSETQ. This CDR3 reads CASSLLEQSFSGYTF. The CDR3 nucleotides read TGCGCCAGCAGCTTGTTGGAACAGTCGTTTTCTGGCTACACCTTC.

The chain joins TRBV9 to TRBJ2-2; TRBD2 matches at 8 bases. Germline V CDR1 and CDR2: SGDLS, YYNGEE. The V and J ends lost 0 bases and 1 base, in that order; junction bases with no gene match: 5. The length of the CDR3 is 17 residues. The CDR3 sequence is CASSVVGSGRNTGELFF. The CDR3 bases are TGTGCCAGCAGCGTAGTAGGAAGCGGGAGGAACACCGGGGAGCTGTTTTTT.

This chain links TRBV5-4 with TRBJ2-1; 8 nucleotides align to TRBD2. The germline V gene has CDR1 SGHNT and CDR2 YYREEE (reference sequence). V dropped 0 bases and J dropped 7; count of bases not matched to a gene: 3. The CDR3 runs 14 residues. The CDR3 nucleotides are TGTGCCAGCAGCTTGGAGGGACTAGTAAATGAGCAGTTCTTC. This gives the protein CASSLEGLVNEQFF.